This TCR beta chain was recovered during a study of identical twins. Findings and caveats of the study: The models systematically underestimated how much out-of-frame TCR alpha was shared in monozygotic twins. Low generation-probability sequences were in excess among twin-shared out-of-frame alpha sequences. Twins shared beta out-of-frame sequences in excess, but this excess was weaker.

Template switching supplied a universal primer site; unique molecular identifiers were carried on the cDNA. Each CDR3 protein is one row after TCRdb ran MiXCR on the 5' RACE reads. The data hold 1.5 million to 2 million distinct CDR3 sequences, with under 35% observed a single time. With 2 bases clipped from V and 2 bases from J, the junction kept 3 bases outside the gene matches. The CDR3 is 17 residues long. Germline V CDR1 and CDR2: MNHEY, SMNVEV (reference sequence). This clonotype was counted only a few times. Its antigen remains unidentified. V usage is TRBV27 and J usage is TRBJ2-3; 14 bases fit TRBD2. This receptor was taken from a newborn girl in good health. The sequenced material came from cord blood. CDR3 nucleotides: TGTGCCAGCAGTTTAAAGGGACTAGCGGGGGTCACAGATACGCAGTATTTT. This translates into CASSLKGLAGVTDTQYF.